The T cell receptor (beta chain) under discussion was sequenced for a study of monozygotic twins with inflammatory bowel disease. Overall study findings and caveats: Discordant twins showed the same repertoire similarity as concordant twins, possibly from limited power. Twins with IBD had fewer clonotypes in common with others than healthy twins, particularly during disease activity. Against healthy co-twins, IBD patients had lower TCRbeta diversity (measured by inverse Simpson).

Donors each contributed one blood sample measuring less than 3 ml. TCRdb derives one entry per CDR3 protein from the 5' RACE reads, leaving out DNA. The table lists tens of thousands of distinct CDR3 sequences, with just under 7.5% in the top ten. Concerning this clonotype itself: Its antigen is as yet unknown.

The CDR3 runs to 16 residues. Per germline, CDR1 SGHRS and CDR2 YFSETQ. The V gene is TRBV5-1, the J gene TRBJ2-3; with no DNA, the TCRdb D assignment of TRBD1 cannot be verified. Sequencing used blood. The TCR sequence derives from a human donor with ulcerative colitis or Crohn's disease, or a healthy co-twin of an affected twin (not recorded which). This CDR3 is CASSLGDREITDTQYF.